This is a list of T cell receptor beta chains from one sample in a study of T cell repertoires in cytomegalovirus infection. The antigens of these receptors remain unknown. TCRdb re-called the reads with MiXCR, one entry per CDR3 protein. The sample has 700,000 to 850,000 distinct CDR3 sequences; 32% are singletons. The sample was cultured CD8+ T cells from PBMCs, taken from culture after CMV antigen stimulation. The receptors derive from a human donor in good health (CMV status not recorded). Some clones in this sample may be carry-over from other donors' samples. Both conserved end residues are part of each CDR3. The order of the fields is clone size, V gene, D gene, J gene, CDR3 protein, CDR3 DNA. D genes are given only for firm matches. Some rows mark clone size as missing; the rest say once, few, many or name a class of expanded clone.

abundance: few
v_gene: TRBV25-1
d_gene: TRBD1
j_gene: TRBJ1-1
CDR3aa: CASRTGGRAFF
CDR3nt: TGTGCCAGCAGAACAGGGGGGAGGGCTTTCTTT

abundance: .
v_gene: TRBV4-1
d_gene: TRBD2
j_gene: TRBJ2-1
CDR3aa: CASSQDLGGGSYNEQFF
CDR3nt: TGCGCCAGCAGCCAAGATCTCGGCGGGGGCTCCTACAATGAGCAGTTCTTC

abundance: few
v_gene: TRBV6-2/TRBV6-3
d_gene: .
j_gene: TRBJ2-5
CDR3aa: CASSYPGQRVYQETQYF
CDR3nt: TGTGCCAGCAGTTACCCCGGACAAAGGGTGTACCAAGAGACCCAGTACTTC

abundance: once
v_gene: TRBV10-3
d_gene: .
j_gene: TRBJ1-1
CDR3aa: CAIRPWTENRNTEAFF
CDR3nt: TGTGCCATCAGGCCCTGGACAGAAAATAGGAACACTGAAGCTTTCTTT

abundance: few
v_gene: TRBV2
d_gene: TRBD2
j_gene: TRBJ2-7
CDR3aa: CASPPTSGAYEQYF
CDR3nt: TGTGCAAGCCCCCCTACTAGCGGGGCGTACGAGCAGTACTTC

abundance: .
v_gene: TRBV4-1
d_gene: .
j_gene: TRBJ2-7
CDR3aa: CASSQTTVFSYEQYF
CDR3nt: TGCGCCAGCAGCCAAACGACAGTTTTCTCCTACGAGCAGTACTTC

abundance: .
v_gene: TRBV4-2
d_gene: .
j_gene: TRBJ1-5
CDR3aa: CASSQDPGGIDQPQHF
CDR3nt: TGTGCCAGCAGCCAAGATCCTGGGGGCATCGATCAGCCCCAGCATTTT

abundance: few
v_gene: TRBV7-9
d_gene: TRBD1
j_gene: TRBJ2-2
CDR3aa: CASNILQGPDTGELFF
CDR3nt: TGTGCCAGCAACATCTTACAGGGGCCGGACACCGGGGAGCTGTTTTTT

abundance: .
v_gene: TRBV27
d_gene: .
j_gene: TRBJ1-5
CDR3aa: CASSFSGSGQPQHF
CDR3nt: TGTGCCAGCAGTTTCTCGGGTAGCGGTCAGCCCCAGCATTTT

abundance: .
v_gene: TRBV6-1
d_gene: .
j_gene: TRBJ1-4
CDR3aa: CASKFLQGDNEKLFF
CDR3nt: TGTGCCAGTAAATTTCTACAGGGAGACAATGAAAAACTGTTTTTT

abundance: .
v_gene: TRBV7-6
d_gene: TRBD2
j_gene: TRBJ2-1
CDR3aa: CASSYFSGGPSYNEQFF
CDR3nt: TGTGCCAGCAGCTACTTCAGCGGGGGGCCCTCCTACAATGAGCAGTTCTTC

abundance: once
v_gene: TRBV9
d_gene: .
j_gene: TRBJ2-3
CDR3aa: CASSVREPTDTQYF
CDR3nt: TGTGCCAGCAGCGTAAGGGAGCCGACAGATACGCAGTATTTT

abundance: .
v_gene: TRBV7-9
d_gene: .
j_gene: TRBJ1-2
CDR3aa: CASSLGGDPYGYTF
CDR3nt: TGTGCCAGCAGCCTAGGGGGGGACCCCTATGGCTACACCTTC

abundance: few
v_gene: TRBV27
d_gene: .
j_gene: TRBJ1-2
CDR3aa: CASSSSSRVHYGYTF
CDR3nt: TGTGCCAGCAGTTCGTCTTCCAGGGTCCACTATGGCTACACCTTC

abundance: few
v_gene: TRBV19
d_gene: .
j_gene: TRBJ2-1
CDR3aa: CASRIRGGLNEQFF
CDR3nt: TGTGCCAGTAGGATTAGGGGGGGCCTCAATGAGCAGTTCTTC

abundance: few
v_gene: TRBV7-2
d_gene: .
j_gene: TRBJ2-5
CDR3aa: CASTRTGPQETQYF
CDR3nt: TGTGCCAGCACCCGAACTGGGCCCCAAGAGACCCAGTACTTC